Listed here is a single TCR beta chain. Profiling relied on immunoSEQ multiplex PCR, and the TCRdb table lists in-frame clones only, not all of them. The data hold tens of thousands of clones, with 88% observed a single time. This CDR3 spans 16 amino acids. V was clipped by 6 bases and J by 0 bases, with 14 bases between them. The germline CDR1 and CDR2 sequences are SEHNR and FQNEAQ (reference sequence). The data belong to a study of blood T cell repertoires in COVID-19. The chain employs TRBV7-9 and TRBJ1-4; a weak D match, TRBD1 (5 bases). The sequenced sample was peripheral blood. This sequence was found in a human donor with active COVID-19. The donor label of this sample is uncertain. CDR3 protein: CASSPGTGTTNEKLFF. As DNA, the CDR3 is TGTGCCAGCAGTCCCGGAACAGGAACAACTAATGAAAAACTGTTTTTT.